This T cell receptor beta chain derives from a study of shared clonotypes between healthy human individuals. Study outcomes and limitations: It was anticipated that sequencing depth would influence how many clonotypes donors shared. Sorted-subset sequencing, rarefaction showed, was incomplete despite large depth. It was the few donors that limited the genetic and exposure-history diversity represented.

Profiled with immunoSEQ multiplex PCR; TCRdb holds only in-frame clones, not every one. The repertoire holds around 560,000 clones, around 96% seen once, with 0.11% in the top ten. As to this clone: Its antigen is unidentified.

CD8 cells classed as naive were CD45RO-negative and positively selected for CCR7, excluding terminally differentiated effector memory CD45RA+ cells. The germline V gene has CDR1 WSHSY and CDR2 SAAADI. Trimming removed 3 bases from V and 8 bases from J, with 17 bases in between. This CDR3 is 15 amino acids long. This clonotype was obtained from a woman aged 25 to 39 in good health. The chain couples TRBV10-2 to TRBJ2-1; D gene unclear. The sample was naive CD8+ T cells sorted from blood. The chain's CDR3 is CASSDLGHPSDEQFF. The CDR3 DNA reads TGCGCCAGCAGTGACCTGGGCCACCCTTCCGATGAGCAGTTCTTC.